This T cell receptor beta chain was sequenced for a study of cytomegalovirus exposure and HLA in healthy donors. Study-level points and caveats: The study flagged some 170 TCR beta chains as cytomegalovirus-associated. The dataset shows that most TCR sequences were rare, while some public TCRs occurred in many donors.

The assay was immunoSEQ multiplex PCR, and TCRdb's table has in-frame clones only and misses some. The data contain about 130,000 clones, 89% of them seen just once; the ten biggest clones take up 8% to 9.5%. With respect to this clone: The antigen is not known.

Trimming took off 0 bases at V and 1 base at J, with 20 bases between the two ends. The CDR3 length is 19 residues. CDR1 is SGHRS, CDR2 YFSETQ, per germline. This TCR derives from a woman between 18 and 29 years old in good health and CMV-seropositive. Sequenced sample: PBMCs. The V and J genes are TRBV5-1 and TRBJ2-1; D is possibly TRBD2 (7 bases). The chain's CDR3 is CASSLAPGGPVGSYNEQFF. The CDR3 bases are TGCGCCAGCAGCTTGGCCCCGGGGGGCCCTGTCGGGTCCTACAATGAGCAGTTCTTC. Supplemented by reference TRBV5-1 and TRBJ2-1, the full variable domain reads KAGVTQTPRYLIKTRGQQVTLSCSPISGHRSVSWYQQTPGQGLQFLFEYFSETQRNKGNFPGRFSGRQFSNSRSEMNVSTLELGDSALYLCASSLAPGGPVGSYNEQFFGPGTRLTVL.